The table lists the clone carrying this T cell receptor (beta chain) with many counts. A single record per CDR3 protein comes from TCRdb applying MiXCR to the 5' RACE reads. The sample has 500,000 to 650,000 distinct CDR3 sequences, about 12% seen once; the top ten hold just under 15%. This sample is drawn from a study of T cells after yellow fever vaccination. Background on the study: Fractions of limited cellularity were prepared by means of SMART-Seq v4 Ultra Low Input.

The origin of this receptor is a man aged 30-40 years who received the YFV17D yellow fever vaccine. Sample: PBMCs, taken on the day of the yellow fever booster vaccination.

The CDR3 loop reads CASSFYLDTDQETQYF. The CDR3 coding sequence is TGTGCCAGCAGCTTCTATCTCGACACAGACCAAGAGACCCAGTACTTC. The rearrangement uses TRBV7-9 and TRBJ2-5, with D unresolved. The CDR3 covers 16 residues. V lost 3 bases and J lost 0, with 14 bases in between. The germline CDR1 and CDR2 sequences are SEHNR and FQNEAQ (reference sequence). Combining the CDR3 with reference TRBV7-9 and TRBJ2-5 gives the whole variable domain DTGVSQNPRHKITKRGQNVTFRCDPISEHNRLYWYRQTLGQGPEFLTYFQNEAQLEKSRLLSDRFSAERPKGSFSTLEIQRTEQGDSAMYLCASSFYLDTDQETQYFGPGTRLLVL.